This section outlines one T cell receptor beta chain sequence together with its context. As yet, its antigen is unknown. The V end was cut by 2 bases, the J end by 0 bases, with 11 bases between. Germline CDR1 and CDR2: SGDLS and YYNGEE. CDR3 size: 15 residues. The data were taken from a study of T cell clonotyping in hematopoietic cell transplantation. Study-wide results and limits: Graft donor and pretransplant recipient Inverse Simpson Index values predicted broader posttransplant TCR diversity.

Produced via immunoSEQ multiplex PCR; TCRdb's table is partial and in-frame only. The sample records around 10,000 clones, 80% to 95% being singletons. The gene calls are TRBV9 and TRBJ1-2; D is unclear. The material was PBMCs, obtained 100 days after allogeneic stem cell transplant. This receptor was identified in a male patient aged 50 or older who had an allogeneic stem cell transplant from a related donor, so T cells may come from the graft donor. Some clones in this sample may be carry-over from other donors' samples. CDR3 sequence reads: CASSVLPGTNYGYTF. For the CDR3, the DNA is TGTGCCAGCAGCGTCCTCCCAGGCACTAACTATGGCTACACCTTC. Using reference TRBV9 and TRBJ1-2 for the parts outside the CDR3, the full variable domain is DSGVTQTPKHLITATGQRVTLRCSPRSGDLSVYWYQQSLDQGLQFLIQYYNGEERAKGNILERFSAQQFPDLHSELNLSSLELGDSALYFCASSVLPGTNYGYTFGSGTRLTVV.